Given below is one T cell receptor (beta chain) in context. This record belongs to a study of blood T cell repertoires in COVID-19. Measured with immunoSEQ multiplex PCR; TCRdb has only the in-frame clones, and not every one. The data show tens of thousands of clones, around 72% seen once. CDR3 length: 15 amino acids. The V gene end was trimmed by 3 bases and the J gene end by 3 bases; junction bases not matched to a gene: 7. Germline CDR1 reads KGHDR; CDR2 reads SFDVKD. Sequencing used peripheral blood. The TCR was taken from a man in his sixties or seventies with COVID-19, enrolled during active disease. This chain connects TRBV24-1 to TRBJ2-7; the match to TRBD1 covers 7 bases. The CDR3 is CATSDPRAGGYEQYF. The CDR3 region has the DNA TGTGCCACCAGTGATCCCAGGGCAGGGGGCTACGAGCAGTACTTC.